These 19 T cell receptor beta chains came from one sample sequenced in a study of CD8+ T cells in alopecia areata (dated by TCRdb to the late 2010s). Interpreted using the paper, the treatment or condition label stands for: oral pan-JAK inhibitor, 5-10 mg twice daily. The method behind the library was the immunoSEQ multiplex PCR assay. RNA was extracted from all samples and reverse transcribed into cDNA, which served as template for TCR sequencing. This immuneACCESS table, as held by TCRdb, lists in-frame sequences with V and J called but not all clones. Of the missing ones, under half trace to an unresolved V gene in checked studies; the others have no known cause. The sample table lists approximately 100,000 clones, about nine tenths of them with a count of one. The ten largest clones add up to approximately 12% of the sample. The input for sequencing was CD8+ T cells sorted from blood, taken between weeks 30 and 35, from a patient treated with tofacitinib. These TCRs come from a human donor with alopecia areata.

This clone appeared a few times. The chain recombines TRBV6-8 with TRBJ2-1; 10 bases agree with TRBD2. V lost 2 bases and J lost 2; bases outside the gene matches: 9. The CDR3 runs to 18 residues. Looked up from germline, CDR1 is MNHGY and CDR2 is SAAAGT. This CDR3 is CASSYPPRLAGTYNEQFF. The CDR3, as DNA: TGTGCCAGCAGTTACCCACCTAGACTAGCGGGTACCTACAATGAGCAGTTCTTC.

The rearrangement joins TRBV7-9 to TRBJ1-5; 10 bases are shared with TRBD1. Looked up from germline, CDR1 is SEHNR and CDR2 is FQNEAQ (reference sequence). CDR3 length: 18 amino acids. The J segment lost 2 bases and the V segment lost 5 bases, leaving 12 bases of the junction unmatched. The CDR3 DNA is TGTGCCAGCAGCCAGCCCGGGACAGGGGATGTAGGCAATCAGCCCCAGCATTTT. This translates into CASSQPGTGDVGNQPQHF.

The CDR3, as DNA: TGTGCCTGGAGCGGGGACTTGTATCGCGCGGAGCAGTACTTC. It yields the protein CAWSGDLYRAEQYF. The rearrangement links TRBV30 to TRBJ2-7, with D possibly being TRBD2 (6 bases). CDR3 size: 14 residues. With 3 bases removed from V and 7 bases from J, the gap between germline ends came to 19 bases. CDR1 is GTSNPN, CDR2 SVGIG, per germline (reference sequence). Full variable domain (missing parts from reference TRBV30 and TRBJ2-7): SQTIHQWPATLVQPVGSPLSLECTVEGTSNPNLYWYRQAAGRGLQLLFYSVGIGQISSEVPQNLSASRPQDRQFILSSKKLLLSDSGFYLCAWSGDLYRAEQYFGPGTRLTVT.

The V call is TRBV6-6, the J call TRBJ2-7, with TRBD1 matching 9 bases. Germline values: CDR1 MNHNY, CDR2 SVGAGI (reference sequence). With 2 bases clipped from V and 4 bases from J, the junction kept 6 bases outside the gene matches. This CDR3 is 15 amino acids long. CDR3 sequence: CASSYIPGQGYEQYF. CDR3 coding DNA: TGTGCCAGCAGTTACATACCGGGACAGGGTTACGAGCAGTACTTC.

In nucleotides, the CDR3 is TGTGCCAGCACCCCCGGGGGCCCCGAGCAGTACTTC. This sequence encodes CASTPGGPEQYF. The V call is TRBV6-5, the J call TRBJ2-7, with D possibly called TRBD1 or TRBD2 (6 bases each). This CDR3 spans 12 amino acids. With 7 bases removed from V and 6 bases from J, the gap between germline ends came to 13 bases. Germline CDR1 and CDR2: MNHEY and SVGAGI.

The rearrangement joins TRBV29-1 to TRBJ1-2; D is ambiguous. V lost 0 bases and J 8 bases, leaving 10 bases between the germline ends. CDR1 and CDR2 (germline): SQVTM, ANQGSEA. The CDR3 extends over 12 amino acids. The CDR3 coding sequence is TGCAGCGTTGAAGATGGGGTTTGGGGCTACACCTTC. Translation gives CSVEDGVWGYTF. Full variable domain (outside the CDR3, taken from reference TRBV29-1 and TRBJ1-2): SAVISQKPSRDICQRGTSLTIQCQVDSQVTMMFWYRQQPGQSLTLIATANQGSEATYESGFVIDKFPISRPNLTFSTLTVSNMSPEDSSIYLCSVEDGVWGYTFGSGTRLTVV.

The chain carries TRBV9 and TRBJ1-1; 8 bases fit TRBD1. This CDR3 contains 18 residues. Germline assignment: CDR1 SGDLS and CDR2 YYNGEE. Trimming at V came to 0 bases and at J to 0 bases, leaving 10 bases not matched to a gene. CDR3 in amino acids: CASSVVGQGAGMNTEAFF. As DNA, the CDR3 is TGTGCCAGCAGCGTAGTGGGCCAGGGGGCCGGGATGAACACTGAAGCTTTCTTT.

V is TRBV13 and J is TRBJ2-2; D gene uncertain. This CDR3 is 11 amino acids long. The germline CDR1 and CDR2 sequences are PRHDT and FYEKMQ (reference sequence). V gave up 6 bases and J gave up 5 bases, with 4 bases separating them. The CDR3 sequence: CASRYTGELFF. Here the CDR3 DNA reads TGTGCCAGCAGATATACCGGGGAGCTGTTTTTT.

This clone was seen just once. V is TRBV9 and J is TRBJ2-3, with 7 bases identical to TRBD1. The CDR3 loop spans 15 amino acids. The V and J ends lost 3 bases and 0 bases, in that order; junction bases with no gene match: 4. Germline assignment: CDR1 SGDLS and CDR2 YYNGEE. The CDR3 loop is CASSGQGFSTDTQYF. The DNA for the CDR3 is TGTGCCAGCAGCGGACAGGGATTCAGCACAGATACGCAGTATTTT.

The rearrangement uses TRBV27 and TRBJ1-1; D unclear. Germline V gene data show CDR1 as MNHEY and CDR2 as SMNVEV (reference sequence). This CDR3 spans 14 amino acids. V was cut by 5 bases and J by 0 bases, with 10 bases left in between. In nucleotides, the CDR3 is TGTGCCAGCAGTCTCGGGGTCGTGAACACTGAAGCTTTCTTT. This sequence encodes CASSLGVVNTEAFF.

This sequence joins TRBV6-1 and TRBJ2-3; 9 bases are shared with TRBD2. V lost 5 bases to trimming and J lost 5 bases; unmatched junction nucleotides: 8. The CDR3 totals 15 residues. Germline loops: CDR1 MNHNS, CDR2 SASEGT. CDR3 nucleotides: TGTGCCAGCAGTCCGGGGCCTAGCGGGGTAGATACGCAGTATTTT. Translating it yields CASSPGPSGVDTQYF.

The chain has TRBV30 and TRBJ2-1; 10 bases fit TRBD2. The length of the CDR3 is 17 residues. Germline loops: CDR1 GTSNPN, CDR2 SVGIG (reference sequence). The V gene end was trimmed by 5 bases and the J gene end by 2 bases; junction bases not matched to a gene: 12. DNA for the CDR3: TGTGCCTGGGTGGGGCTAGCGGGAGTAGTGCCCTACAATGAGCAGTTCTTC. Translating gives CAWVGLAGVVPYNEQFF.

The sample holds one count of this clone. This chain joins TRBV7-8 and TRBJ2-3; 7 bases agree with TRBD1. With 5 bases clipped from V and 5 bases from J, the junction kept 13 bases outside the gene matches. The germline gives CDR1 SGHVS, CDR2 FQNEAQ. This CDR3 has 16 amino acids. CDR3 bases: TGTGCCAGCAGCCCCGCTAGGTTAGGGGGCAGAGATACGCAGTATTTT. It specifies CASSPARLGGRDTQYF. Drawing the rest from reference TRBV7-8 and TRBJ2-3, the complete variable domain is GAGVSQSPRYKVAKRGQDVALRCDPISGHVSLFWYQQALGQGPEFLTYFQNEAQLDKSGLPSDRFFAERPEGSVSTLKIQRTQQEDSAVYLCASSPARLGGRDTQYFGPGTRLTVL.

This chain links TRBV27 with TRBJ2-1, with D hard to call. This CDR3 comprises 16 residues. The V end was cut by 4 bases, the J end by 4 bases, with 17 bases between. Germline assignment: CDR1 MNHEY and CDR2 SMNVEV (reference sequence). The CDR3 reads CASSSGLFLEYNEQFF. The CDR3 nucleotides read TGTGCCAGCAGTTCTGGCCTTTTCTTAGAATACAATGAGCAGTTCTTC.

This chain joins TRBV6-1 and TRBJ1-5; D is unresolved. CDR1 MNHNS and CDR2 SASEGT come from the germline V gene. V gave up 7 bases and J gave up 0 bases, with 10 bases separating them. The CDR3 totals 14 residues. DNA of the CDR3: TGTGCCAGCACTCCGTATTATAGCAATCAGCCCCAGCATTTT. As protein: CASTPYYSNQPQHF.

The V gene is TRBV6-1, the J gene TRBJ2-7, with D possibly matching TRBD2 (5 bases). Germline V gene lookup returns CDR1 MNHNS and CDR2 SASEGT. The CDR3 spans 14 residues. With 2 bases removed from V and 2 bases from J, the gap between germline ends came to 10 bases. CDR3 sequence reads: CASSEFGGPYEQYF. The CDR3 DNA is TGTGCCAGCAGTGAATTTGGCGGGCCCTACGAGCAGTACTTC.

This clone occurred once. The chain is built from TRBV7-9 and TRBJ1-1, with D uncertain. The CDR3 spans 15 residues. Germline loops: CDR1 SEHNR, CDR2 FQNEAQ (reference sequence). Between the trimmed V and J ends, which lost 5 bases and 4 bases, there was a span of 17 bases. The CDR3 DNA sequence: TGTGCCAGCAGCACGCGGACTTCCTGGGGCACTGAAGCTTTCTTT. It specifies CASSTRTSWGTEAFF.

V and J are TRBV4-1 and TRBJ1-2; D gene unclear. Trimming removed 1 base from V and 3 bases from J, with 12 bases in between. The CDR3 runs to 15 residues. The germline V gene encodes CDR1 MGHRA and CDR2 YSYEKL. The CDR3, as DNA: TGCGCCAGCAGCCAAGTAGGACGGGTGGACTATGGCTACACCTTC. Translation: CASSQVGRVDYGYTF.

The chain has TRBV7-9 and TRBJ2-7, with 9 bases lining up with TRBD1. Trimming cost V 5 bases and J 6 bases; bases outside gene matches: 11. The CDR3 sequence is 15 residues long. Germline-derived CDR1 and CDR2 are SEHNR and FQNEAQ (reference sequence). CDR3 region: CASSPREDRGREQYF. In nucleotides, the CDR3 is TGTGCCAGCAGCCCCCGGGAGGACAGGGGACGCGAGCAGTACTTC.